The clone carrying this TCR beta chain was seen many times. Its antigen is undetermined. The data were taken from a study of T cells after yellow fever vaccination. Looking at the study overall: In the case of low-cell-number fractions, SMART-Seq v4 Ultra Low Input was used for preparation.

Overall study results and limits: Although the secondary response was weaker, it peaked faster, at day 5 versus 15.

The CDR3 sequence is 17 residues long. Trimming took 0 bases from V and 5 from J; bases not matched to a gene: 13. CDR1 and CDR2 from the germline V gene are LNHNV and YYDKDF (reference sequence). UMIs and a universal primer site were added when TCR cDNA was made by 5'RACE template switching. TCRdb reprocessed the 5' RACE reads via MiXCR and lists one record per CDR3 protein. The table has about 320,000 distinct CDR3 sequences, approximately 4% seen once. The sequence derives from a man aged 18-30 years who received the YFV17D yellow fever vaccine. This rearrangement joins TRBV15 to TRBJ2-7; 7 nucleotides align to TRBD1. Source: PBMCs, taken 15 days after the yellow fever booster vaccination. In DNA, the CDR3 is TGTGCCACCAGCAGAGATCTTACAGGGGCGGTATCCCACGAGCAGTACTTC. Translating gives CATSRDLTGAVSHEQYF.